This T cell receptor (beta chain) derives from a study of PD-1 blockade in classical Hodgkin lymphoma. The table came from immunoSEQ multiplex PCR; TCRdb's copy has only in-frame clones and leaves some out. This table has roughly 62,000 clones, around 88% appearing once. This clone turned up a few times. Mismatch with germline at one junction end may stem from a read error. Germline-derived CDR1 and CDR2 are LNHDA and SQIVND (reference sequence). CDR3 length equals 16 residues. All patients experienced relapse after autologous stem cell transplantation, and brentuximab vedotin exposure was variable. When best responses were assessed, they were complete response, partial response or progressive disease.

This chain connects TRBV19 to TRBJ1-5; 7 positions agree with TRBD1. This clonotype originated in a human donor with classical Hodgkin lymphoma. This specimen was peripheral blood mononuclear cells (PBMCs), taken at baseline. CDR3 amino acids: CASSVDRALGNQPQHF. As DNA, the CDR3 is TGTGCCAGTAGTGTAGACAGGGCTTTGGGCAATCAGCCCCAGCATTTT.